The rows below give T cell receptor beta chains drawn from one sample of a study of blood T cell repertoires in COVID-19. Clones were read by immunoSEQ multiplex PCR, and TCRdb kept only the in-frame ones, dropping some. The table includes under 300,000 clones, roughly 79% detected once. The sequenced sample was peripheral blood. The origin of the receptors is a woman aged 55-70 years with active or convalescent COVID-19. CDR3s include the opening cysteine and the closing phenylalanine or tryptophan. D genes are given only for firm matches. Rows give clone size only sometimes, using once, few, many, or a class for an expanded clone.

cdr3_aa cdr3_nt j_call v_call clone_size d_call
CASSVVGGARTGELFF TGTGCCAGCAGCGTAGTGGGGGGGGCGAGGACCGGGGAGCTGTTTTTT TRBJ2-2 TRBV9 - -
CASSYSSSGGRYTQYF TGTGCCAGCAGTTACTCGTCTAGCGGGGGGCGGTATACGCAGTATTTT TRBJ2-3 TRBV6-2/TRBV6-3 - TRBD2
CASSLGSLGRESDGYTF TGTGCCAGCAGCTTAGGCTCCCTGGGGAGGGAGTCCGATGGCTACACCTTC TRBJ1-2 TRBV7-3 - -
CASSFPPGMRTGELFF TGTGCCAGCAGCTTCCCTCCAGGGATGAGAACCGGGGAGCTGTTTTTT TRBJ2-2 TRBV7-2 - -
CASSYSSAGTGTEAFF TGTGCCAGCAGTTACTCGAGCGCAGGGACAGGAACTGAAGCTTTCTTT TRBJ1-1 TRBV6-5 - TRBD1
CASSKTSGQGIEGYTF TGCGCCAGCAGCAAGACGTCCGGACAGGGGATTGAGGGCTACACCTTC TRBJ1-2 TRBV5-1 few TRBD1
CASSPAGGSSTDTQYF TGTGCCAGCAGCCCGGCGGGGGGAAGTAGCACAGATACGCAGTATTTT TRBJ2-3 TRBV5-4 - TRBD2
CAWSKGQNTEAFF TGTGCCTGGAGCAAAGGACAGAACACTGAAGCTTTCTTT TRBJ1-1 TRBV30 - -
CSVEDRRGRREAFF TGCAGCGTTGAAGATCGGAGAGGTAGACGGGAAGCTTTCTTT TRBJ1-1 TRBV29-1 - -
CASSLRNVETQYF TGTGCCAGCTCACTTCGTAATGTAGAGACCCAGTACTTC TRBJ2-5 TRBV18 - -
CASSSKTGTNTGELFF TGCGCCAGCAGCTCCAAGACAGGGACGAACACCGGGGAGCTGTTTTTT TRBJ2-2 TRBV5-1 - TRBD1
CASSLGQGMYEQYF TGTGCCAGCAGCTTAGGCCAGGGGATGTACGAGCAGTACTTC TRBJ2-7 TRBV5-5 - -
CATSDAATATDTQYF TGTGCCACCAGTGATGCAGCGACCGCGACAGATACGCAGTATTTT TRBJ2-3 TRBV24-1 - -
CASSYYGQVIDGYTF TGTGCCAGCAGTTACTACGGACAGGTTATCGATGGCTACACCTTC TRBJ1-2 TRBV6-2/TRBV6-3 - TRBD1
CASSLAGQGVGGYTF TGTGCCAGCAGCTTAGCTGGGCAGGGCGTAGGTGGCTACACCTTC TRBJ1-2 TRBV7-6 - -
CASSEGRTSGTDTQYF TGTGCCAGCAGTGAAGGCCGGACTAGCGGCACAGATACGCAGTATTTT TRBJ2-3 TRBV6-1 - TRBD2
CAWSVGTATNEKLFF TGTGCCTGGAGTGTCGGGACAGCAACTAATGAAAAACTGTTTTTT TRBJ1-4 TRBV30 - TRBD1
CASSPNRNGQGDYEQYF TGTGCCAGCAGCCCTAATAGAAACGGACAGGGCGATTACGAGCAGTACTTC TRBJ2-7 TRBV7-3 once TRBD1
CAIRRQEEGYTF TGTGCCATCAGAAGACAGGAGGAGGGCTACACCTTC TRBJ1-2 TRBV10-3 few -
CASSKTSLGSYEQYF TGTGCCAGCAGCAAAACTAGCTTAGGGTCCTACGAGCAGTACTTC TRBJ2-7 TRBV7-9 - -
CASSLGPGSNQPQHF TGTGCCAGCAGCTTAGGACCGGGGAGCAATCAGCCCCAGCATTTT TRBJ1-5 TRBV5-6 - -
CASSAANNQPQHF TGTGCCAGCAGCGCCGCTAACAATCAGCCCCAGCATTTT TRBJ1-5 TRBV5-8 - -
CASSLVGTGEWTTNEKLFF TGTGCCAGCAGCTTAGTTGGGACGGGGGAGTGGACGACTAATGAAAAACTGTTTTTT TRBJ1-4 TRBV7-8 - -
CAWSVGGSEAFF TGTGCCTGGAGTGTAGGAGGATCTGAAGCTTTCTTT TRBJ1-1 TRBV30 - -
CASSSTGTGIYTF TGTGCCAGCAGTTCCACCGGGACAGGTATTTACACCTTC TRBJ1-2 TRBV27 - TRBD1
CASSLDAVQPNTEAFF TGCGCCAGCAGCTTGGATGCGGTGCAGCCGAACACTGAAGCTTTCTTT TRBJ1-1 TRBV5-1 - -
CASSPGGSNEKLFF TGTGCCAGCAGCCCAGGGGGCTCTAATGAAAAACTGTTTTTT TRBJ1-4 TRBV27 - TRBD1
CASTSGGTYEQYF TGTGCCAGTACTAGCGGGGGGACCTACGAGCAGTACTTC TRBJ2-7 TRBV5-4 - TRBD2
CSASRTGGSYEQYF TGCAGTGCTAGTCGGACAGGGGGGTCCTACGAGCAGTACTTC TRBJ2-7 TRBV20-1 - TRBD1
CASRELALTGELFF TGTGCCAGTAGGGAACTAGCCCTCACCGGGGAGCTGTTTTTT TRBJ2-2 TRBV3-1/TRBV3-2 - -
CASRTTSPNYNEQFF TGTGCCAGCAGGACAACTAGCCCCAACTACAATGAGCAGTTCTTC TRBJ2-1 TRBV6-5 - -
CASSFKGHRGQQPQHF TGTGCCAGCAGTTTTAAGGGACACAGGGGTCAACAGCCCCAGCATTTT TRBJ1-5 TRBV7-2 - TRBD1
CATNPRGIDTDTQYF TGTGCCACCAACCCAAGAGGGATTGACACAGATACGCAGTATTTT TRBJ2-3 TRBV11-2 - -
CASSQGQAYEQYF TGCGCCAGCAGCCAAGGGCAAGCCTACGAGCAGTACTTC TRBJ2-7 TRBV4-1 - -
CASSQDQAGASYNEQFF TGTGCCAGCAGCCAAGATCAGGCGGGAGCATCCTACAATGAGCAGTTCTTC TRBJ2-1 TRBV4-2 - TRBD2
CASSPQTGADTQYF TGTGCCAGCAGCCCTCAAACGGGGGCAGATACGCAGTATTTT TRBJ2-3 TRBV7-2 few -
CAWGGDGDFYGYTF TGTGCCTGGGGGGGGGACGGGGACTTCTATGGCTACACCTTC TRBJ1-2 TRBV30 few -
CASSLHDRVNQPQHF TGTGCCAGCAGTTTACACGACAGGGTAAATCAGCCCCAGCATTTT TRBJ1-5 TRBV27 - TRBD1
CASSLGNGAYNEQFF TGTGCCAGCAGCTTAGGGAACGGGGCCTACAATGAGCAGTTCTTC TRBJ2-1 TRBV7-3 - -
CASSPGQPGGYTF TGTGCCAGCAGTCCGGGACAGCCGGGAGGCTACACCTTC TRBJ1-2 TRBV6-5 - TRBD1
CASSLDWSSYEQYF TGTGCCAGCAGCTTAGATTGGAGCTCCTACGAGCAGTACTTC TRBJ2-7 TRBV11-2 once -
CASSYPGRQERAFF TGTGCCAGCAGTTACCCCGGTCGGCAGGAGCGGGCTTTCTTT TRBJ1-1 TRBV6-5 - -
CASSRGLAGGPGNEQFF TGCGCCAGCAGCCGAGGACTAGCGGGGGGGCCGGGGAATGAGCAGTTCTTC TRBJ2-1 TRBV4-1 - TRBD2